Shown below are 20 T cell receptor beta chains from a single sample sequenced in a study of lymphopenia after photon versus proton radiotherapy. The data were produced by immunoSEQ multiplex PCR, yet TCRdb's version contains in-frame clones alone and is incomplete. The table has 83,000 or so clones, 80% to 90% seen once; the top ten hold around 1.5%. Sequenced material: peripheral blood, taken from a patient treated with proton-based radiotherapy. The source of these receptors is a man between 60 and 75 years old with pancreatic cancer.

CDR3 nucleotides: TGTGCCAGCAGCTTACGTAGAGGGTTAGGGGAGACCCAGTACTTC. Residues: CASSLRRGLGETQYF. The V and J genes are TRBV7-9 and TRBJ2-5; D might be TRBD2 (5 bases). In germline, CDR1 is SEHNR, CDR2 FQNEAQ (reference sequence). The CDR3 totals 15 residues. Trimming pared 2 bases from V and 5 bases from J, leaving 15 bases between.

The chain has TRBV28 and TRBJ2-5; tentatively, D is TRBD2 (5 bases). V gave up 2 bases and J gave up 4 bases, with 11 bases separating them. Germline lookup yields CDR1 MDHEN and CDR2 SYDVKM. The CDR3 covers 14 residues. The CDR3 nucleotides read TGTGCCAGCAGTTTACCCTCCGGGATAGAGACCCAGTACTTC. This gives the protein CASSLPSGIETQYF.

The J gene is TRBJ2-7, the V gene TRBV27, with D perhaps matching TRBD2 (6 bases). CDR3 size: 14 residues. V dropped 6 bases and J dropped 2 bases, with 14 bases sitting between them. Germline CDR1 is MNHEY and CDR2 is SMNVEV (reference sequence). CDR3 sequence: CASRTLAQPYEQYF. The CDR3 nucleotides are TGTGCCAGCAGGACACTAGCCCAACCCTACGAGCAGTACTTC.

The genes are TRBV5-4 and TRBJ2-1; weak D call: TRBD1 (6 bases). Trimming took off 0 bases at V and 3 bases at J, with 7 bases between the two ends. The CDR3 has 14 residues. Germline values: CDR1 SGHNT, CDR2 YYREEE (reference sequence). CDR3 residues: CASSLGQDYNEQFF. CDR3 sequence (DNA): TGTGCCAGCAGCTTGGGACAGGACTACAATGAGCAGTTCTTC.

V and J are TRBV5-6 and TRBJ2-6; D may correspond to TRBD1 or TRBD2 (5 bases each). Deletions cut 4 bases from V and 0 bases from J, with 14 bases between. The CDR3 has 17 amino acids. In germline, CDR1 is SGHDT, CDR2 YYEEEE. The CDR3, as DNA: TGTGCCAGCAGCCGGGACGGCCTTACCTCTGGGGCCAACGTCCTGACTTTC. Protein sequence: CASSRDGLTSGANVLTF.

The rearrangement uses TRBV5-5 and TRBJ2-1; a weak D match, TRBD2 (5 bases). CDR3 length: 15 amino acids. Germline CDR1 reads SGHKS; CDR2 reads YYEKEE (reference sequence). Trimming removed 0 bases at V and 4 bases at J, with 11 bases between. CDR3: CASSLGLARYNEQFF. The CDR3 DNA sequence: TGTGCCAGCAGCTTGGGTCTAGCCCGATACAATGAGCAGTTCTTC.

V and J are TRBV15 and TRBJ1-5; D uncertain. The CDR3 extends over 17 amino acids. V lost 5 bases and J lost 4, with 21 bases in between. Germline CDR1 is LNHNV and CDR2 is YYDKDF (reference sequence). CDR3 sequence: CATSGRRTSLNNQPQHF. CDR3 DNA sequence: TGTGCCACCAGCGGCCGGCGTACGTCCTTAAATAATCAGCCCCAGCATTTT.

This clone showed up just a few times. The rearrangement uses TRBV28 and TRBJ1-2; unclear D gene. Trimming shortened V by 3 bases and J by 8 bases, and 13 bases separated the two germline ends. This CDR3 has 13 residues. Germline CDR1 reads MDHEN; CDR2 reads SYDVKM. DNA of the CDR3: TGTGCCAGCAGTTTTGGTACCAATGGCGGCTACACCTTC. It specifies CASSFGTNGGYTF.

J is TRBJ2-7 and V is TRBV11-2; D not certain. Trimming took off 4 bases at V and 6 bases at J, with 7 bases between the two ends. The V gene's germline CDR1 is SGHAT and CDR2 FQNNGV. The CDR3 runs to 11 residues. The CDR3 is CASSSRSEQYF. As DNA, the CDR3 is TGTGCCAGCAGCTCTCGGAGCGAGCAGTACTTC.

The V call is TRBV28, the J call TRBJ2-1, with TRBD2 identical over 8 bases. The CDR3 is made up of 14 amino acids. Germline assignment: CDR1 MDHEN and CDR2 SYDVKM. The V gene end was trimmed by 6 bases and the J gene end by 1 base; junction bases not matched to a gene: 2. The CDR3 is CASSSGGSYNEQFF. In DNA, the CDR3 is TGTGCCAGCAGCTCGGGGGGGTCCTACAATGAGCAGTTCTTC.

The rearrangement joins TRBV28 to TRBJ2-3, with D unresolved. Germline values: CDR1 MDHEN, CDR2 SYDVKM. Trimming pared 6 bases from V and 3 bases from J, leaving 4 bases between. The CDR3 runs to 11 residues. The CDR3 DNA reads as TGTGCCAGCAGATCAACAGATACGCAGTATTTT. Amino acid sequence: CASRSTDTQYF.

This sequence joins TRBV27 and TRBJ2-1; TRBD2 might be the D (6 bases). The CDR3 contains 14 residues. CDR1 is MNHEY and CDR2 is SMNVEV in the germline V gene (reference sequence). Between the trimmed V and J ends, which lost 5 bases and 9 bases, there was a span of 17 bases. CDR3 sequence reads: CASSGSRGYGEQFF. The CDR3, as DNA: TGTGCCAGCAGTGGATCCCGGGGGTACGGTGAGCAGTTCTTC.

V usage is TRBV30 and J usage is TRBJ2-7; D is perhaps TRBD2 (5 bases). Trimming took 1 base from V and 0 from J, leaving 10 bases between them. This CDR3 is built from 14 residues. Per the germline V gene, CDR1 is GTSNPN and CDR2 is SVGIG (reference sequence). The CDR3 loop is CAWSEGGSSYEQYF. The CDR3 region has the DNA TGTGCCTGGAGTGAAGGTGGGAGCTCCTACGAGCAGTACTTC.

The chain carries TRBV9 and TRBJ2-2; possibly TRBD1 for D (6 bases). Trimming pared 0 bases from V and 2 bases from J, leaving 8 bases between. The CDR3 is made up of 15 amino acids. Looked up from germline, CDR1 is SGDLS and CDR2 is YYNGEE. This CDR3 reads CASSVEGQNTGELFF. The CDR3 DNA is TGTGCCAGCAGCGTAGAGGGACAAAACACCGGGGAGCTGTTTTTT.

The V and J genes are TRBV15 and TRBJ2-7, with 7 bases fitting TRBD2. The V segment lost 0 bases and the J segment 0 bases; nucleotides outside the gene matches: 5. Germline-derived CDR1 and CDR2 are LNHNV and YYDKDF (reference sequence). The CDR3 extends over 16 amino acids. The CDR3 protein is CATSRDGGSVSYEQYF. In nucleotides, the CDR3 is TGTGCCACCAGCAGAGACGGCGGGAGTGTCTCCTACGAGCAGTACTTC. Filled out from reference TRBV15 and TRBJ2-7, the complete variable domain reads DAMVIQNPRYQVTQFGKPVTLSCSQTLNHNVMYWYQQKSSQAPKLLFHYYDKDFNNEADTPDNFQSRRPNTSFCFLDIRSPGLGDTAMYLCATSRDGGSVSYEQYFGPGTRLTVT.

The chain joins TRBV15 to TRBJ2-7; D could derive from TRBD1 or TRBD2 (5 bases each). The length of the CDR3 is 16 residues. V lost 0 bases to trimming and J lost 7 bases, with 19 bases between them. CDR1 and CDR2 (germline): LNHNV, YYDKDF (reference sequence). CDR3 nucleotides: TGTGCCACCAGCAGAGAGAGGGGACGGGTTAAGGAGGAGCAGTACTTC. Amino acid sequence: CATSRERGRVKEEQYF.

The chain carries TRBV15 and TRBJ2-3; TRBD2 might be the D (6 bases). From germline, CDR1 is LNHNV and CDR2 YYDKDF (reference sequence). The CDR3 has 16 residues. V was shortened by 1 base and J by 1 base, with 12 bases between the two germline ends. DNA of the CDR3: TGTGCCACCAGCAGAGGTCGGGGGTCTCGCACAGATACGCAGTATTTT. It is translated as CATSRGRGSRTDTQYF.

The chain carries TRBV5-1 and TRBJ2-3; no definite D call. The CDR3 has 16 amino acids. Germline V gene lookup returns CDR1 SGHRS and CDR2 YFSETQ. The V end lost 2 bases, the J end lost 1 base, and 14 bases lay between the germline ends. The chain's CDR3 is CASSLMDRWGTDTQYF. Here the CDR3 DNA reads TGCGCCAGCAGCTTAATGGACCGGTGGGGCACAGATACGCAGTATTTT.

V gene TRBV10-3 combines with J gene TRBJ1-1; TRBD1 agrees at 7 bases. Germline V gene sequence: CDR1 ENHRY, CDR2 SYGVKD. This CDR3 has 14 amino acids. The V gene end was trimmed by 10 bases and the J gene end by 1 base; junction bases not matched to a gene: 9. CDR3 region: CATGKGQTNTEAFF. The CDR3 DNA is TGTGCCACCGGGAAGGGACAGACGAACACTGAAGCTTTCTTT.

The V gene is TRBV29-1, the J gene TRBJ2-7; D gene ambiguous. The germline CDR1 and CDR2 sequences are SQVTM and ANQGSEA. The CDR3 extends over 12 amino acids. V lost 6 bases, J lost 6 bases, and 15 bases lay in between. In nucleotides, the CDR3 is TGCAGCGTCCGCGTGCTGGGCGGCGAGCAGTACTTC. This sequence encodes CSVRVLGGEQYF.